The 21 T cell receptor beta chains presented below share a single source sample, sequenced in a study of blood T cell repertoires in COVID-19 (dated by TCRdb to 2019 to 2021). Receptor amplification or capture employed the immunoSEQ multiplex PCR assay. In its TCRdb copy, this immuneACCESS table keeps in-frame sequences only and misses some clones. Where compared with another copy, unresolved V genes explain less than half of these, and the others have no known cause. The sample has around 130,000 clones on record, around 77% of them singletons. The ten biggest clones cover under 14% of the sample. Sequencing was done on a sample of peripheral blood. These receptors originate from a human donor in a cohort sampled during active COVID-19.

V is TRBV2 and J is TRBJ2-1; perhaps TRBD2 as D (6 bases). Trimming left V 6 bases short and J 5 bases short, with 17 bases between. The germline V gene encodes CDR1 SNHLY and CDR2 FYNNEI. The CDR3 is made up of 15 amino acids. The CDR3 protein is CASRLHTGTHNEQFF. CDR3 sequence (DNA): TGTGCCAGCAGACTCCATACCGGGACTCACAATGAGCAGTTCTTC. Full variable domain (remainder filled in from reference TRBV2 and TRBJ2-1): EPEVTQTPSHQVTQMGQEVILRCVPISNHLYFYWYRQILGQKVEFLVSFYNNEISEKSEIFDDQFSVERPDGSNFTLKIRSTKLEDSAMYFCASRLHTGTHNEQFFGPGTRLTVL.

The V gene is TRBV19, the J gene TRBJ2-7; 12 bases fit TRBD1. J gave up 4 bases and V 5 bases, and 3 bases lay outside the gene matches. The CDR3 spans 14 residues. Per germline, CDR1 LNHDA and CDR2 SQIVND (reference sequence). CDR3 protein: CASSGTGGIYEQYF. Written as DNA, the CDR3 is TGTGCCAGTAGTGGGACAGGGGGCATTTACGAGCAGTACTTC.

This clone was recorded once. This rearrangement joins TRBV4-1 to TRBJ2-4; a possible D gene is TRBD1 (6 bases). Germline CDR1 and CDR2: MGHRA and YSYEKL. This CDR3 contains 17 residues. Trimming removed 2 bases at V and 3 bases at J, with 17 bases between. The DNA of the CDR3 is TGCGCCAGCAGCCAAATAGGGAAGGGGGTGGTCAAAAACATTCAGTACTTC. Its translation is CASSQIGKGVVKNIQYF.

V is TRBV4-1 and J is TRBJ2-7; TRBD2 agrees at 8 bases. Germline CDR1 reads MGHRA; CDR2 reads YSYEKL. The CDR3 is 15 amino acids. The V and J ends lost 2 bases and 2 bases, in that order; junction bases with no gene match: 5. CDR3 coding DNA: TGCGCCAGCAGCCAAATAGCGGGGCAAACCTACGAGCAGTACTTC. It yields the protein CASSQIAGQTYEQYF.

A few counts support this clone. This rearrangement joins TRBV27 to TRBJ1-5, with D hard to call. Trimming left V 5 bases short and J 7 bases short, with 9 bases between. The CDR3 runs to 12 residues. Germline loops: CDR1 MNHEY, CDR2 SMNVEV (reference sequence). The CDR3 is CASSLVRQPQHF. CDR3 nucleotide sequence: TGTGCCAGCAGTCTCGTCCGGCAGCCCCAGCATTTT.

The V call is TRBV5-6, the J call TRBJ2-1, with 11 bases matching TRBD1. Looked up from germline, CDR1 is SGHDT and CDR2 is YYEEEE. This CDR3 is built from 15 residues. The V gene end was trimmed by 2 bases and the J gene end by 6 bases; junction bases not matched to a gene: 4. CDR3 sequence: CASSFMGQGVNEQFF. In DNA form, the CDR3 reads TGTGCCAGCAGCTTTATGGGACAGGGGGTCAATGAGCAGTTCTTC.

J is TRBJ2-1 and V is TRBV7-9, with a tentative D call TRBD2 (6 bases). Looked up from germline, CDR1 is SEHNR and CDR2 is FQNEAQ (reference sequence). The CDR3 runs 16 residues. The V end lost 5 bases, the J end lost 0 bases, and 14 bases lay between the germline ends. CDR3 bases: TGTGCCAGCAGCCCAACTAGCTTGAGCTCCTACAATGAGCAGTTCTTC. Protein sequence: CASSPTSLSSYNEQFF.

The chain has TRBV28 and TRBJ1-1; D is unclear. Germline lookup yields CDR1 MDHEN and CDR2 SYDVKM. The V and J ends lost 10 bases and 1 base respectively, with 13 bases between them. The CDR3 consists of 13 residues. The CDR3 DNA reads as TGTGCCACCTACCGGCAGGAGAACACTGAAGCTTTCTTT. Its protein product is CATYRQENTEAFF. Based on the CDR3 plus reference TRBV28 and TRBJ1-1, the full variable domain is DVKVTQSSRYLVKRTGEKVFLECVQDMDHENMFWYRQDPGLGLRLIYFSYDVKMKEKGDIPEGYSVSREKKERFSLILESASTNQTSMYLCATYRQENTEAFFGQGTRLTVV.

This clone was detected a few times. The DNA of the CDR3 is TGCGCCAGCAGCTTGGCCTCCGACAGGAGAGGCACTGAAGCTTTCTTT. As protein: CASSLASDRRGTEAFF. The rearrangement joins TRBV5-1 to TRBJ1-1; D possibly corresponds to TRBD1 (6 bases). V lost 0 bases and J lost 4, with 16 bases in between. Germline lookup yields CDR1 SGHRS and CDR2 YFSETQ. The CDR3 is 16 amino acids.

The V gene is TRBV6-2 or TRBV6-3, the J gene TRBJ2-5; D perhaps matches TRBD2 (6 bases). CDR1 is MNHEY and CDR2 is SVGEGT in the germline V gene. V lost 5 bases to trimming and J lost 5 bases, with 15 bases between them. This CDR3 is built from 14 residues. CDR3 region: CASSARGGAETQYF. Written as DNA, the CDR3 is TGTGCCAGCAGTGCCCGCGGCGGGGCGGAGACCCAGTACTTC.

The genes are TRBV5-1 and TRBJ1-1; a possible D gene is TRBD1 (6 bases). Deletions cut 4 bases from V and 0 bases from J, with 16 bases between. The CDR3 totals 16 residues. The V gene's germline CDR1 is SGHRS and CDR2 YFSETQ. CDR3 region: CASSPYREHMNTEAFF. The CDR3 bases are TGCGCCAGCAGCCCGTACAGGGAACACATGAACACTGAAGCTTTCTTT.

The chain recombines TRBV2 with TRBJ1-5; TRBD1 matches at 11 bases. V lost 6 bases, J lost 2 bases, and 9 bases stayed unmatched. CDR1 is SNHLY, CDR2 FYNNEI, per germline. The CDR3 covers 17 residues. The DNA of the CDR3 is TGTGCCAGCAGCGCGTTGAGGGACAGGGGGGGCAATCAGCCCCAGCATTTT. Its translation: CASSALRDRGGNQPQHF.

A few counts support this clone. The CDR3 loop reads CASSQTGEAFF. As DNA, the CDR3 is TGTGCCAGCAGCCAGACAGGTGAAGCTTTCTTT. The J gene is TRBJ1-1, the V gene TRBV11-1; possible D gene TRBD1, 6 bases. Germline V lookup: CDR1 SGHAT, CDR2 FQDESV (reference sequence). The CDR3 runs to 11 residues. The V gene lost 5 bases and the J gene lost 7 bases, with 8 bases spanning the gap. Based on the CDR3 plus reference TRBV11-1 and TRBJ1-1, the full variable domain is EAEVAQSPRYKITEKSQAVAFWCDPISGHATLYWYRQILGQGPELLVQFQDESVVDDSQLPKDRFSAERLKGVDSTLKIQPAELGDSAMYLCASSQTGEAFFGQGTRLTVV.

This clone was picked up a small number of times. The chain employs TRBV9 and TRBJ2-1, with TRBD2 matching 8 bases. Losses at the gene ends were 2 bases for V and 4 bases for J; bases not matched to a gene: 8. The CDR3 totals 16 residues. Germline CDR1 reads SGDLS; CDR2 reads YYNGEE. CDR3 in amino acids: CASSVEGGGLYNEQFF. The CDR3 nucleotides are TGTGCCAGCAGCGTGGAGGGCGGGGGGTTATACAATGAGCAGTTCTTC.

The chain has TRBV12-3 or TRBV12-4 and TRBJ1-2; TRBD1 is a possible D gene (5 bases). V lost 2 bases to trimming and J lost 7 bases, with 11 bases between them. CDR3 size: 13 residues. CDR3 sequence reads: CASSLIGGIGYTF. The CDR3 DNA is TGTGCCAGCAGTTTAATCGGGGGGATTGGCTACACCTTC.

The chain uses TRBV5-4 and TRBJ1-1, with D uncertain. Germline V gives CDR1 SGHNT, CDR2 YYREEE (reference sequence). The CDR3 spans 13 residues. The V and J ends lost 2 bases and 2 bases respectively, with 7 bases between them. The CDR3 region has the DNA TGTGCCAGCAGCTTCGCAGGAAACACTGAAGCTTTCTTT. This gives the protein CASSFAGNTEAFF.

CDR3 sequence: CASIRTDGNKAAFF. The CDR3 DNA is TGTGCCAGCATTAGGACTGATGGCAACAAGGCGGCTTTCTTT. The chain combines TRBV6-5 with TRBJ1-1; D is undetermined. This CDR3 contains 14 residues. Deletions cut 7 bases from V and 11 bases from J, with 23 bases between. Germline lookup yields CDR1 MNHEY and CDR2 SVGAGI.

The chain has TRBV5-1 and TRBJ2-1; 10 positions match TRBD1. Germline V lookup: CDR1 SGHRS, CDR2 YFSETQ. The junction had 8 bases not matched to a gene; V was cut back by 1 base and J by 4 bases. This CDR3 is built from 17 residues. In DNA form, the CDR3 reads TGCGCCAGCAGCTTGTTCGGACAGGGGGGTATGTACAATGAGCAGTTCTTC. This gives the protein CASSLFGQGGMYNEQFF.

The chain has TRBV5-6 and TRBJ2-5; 9 bases line up with TRBD1. The CDR3 consists of 15 residues. Germline V lookup: CDR1 SGHDT, CDR2 YYEEEE. V dropped 2 bases and J dropped 3; count of bases not matched to a gene: 5. CDR3 nucleotides: TGTGCCAGCAGCTTATGGGACAGGGAGGAAGAGACCCAGTACTTC. It is translated as CASSLWDREEETQYF.

The chain carries TRBV4-1 and TRBJ1-2; D gene ambiguous. CDR3 length: 14 residues. Germline V gives CDR1 MGHRA, CDR2 YSYEKL. V lost 1 base and J 1 base, leaving 7 bases between the germline ends. The DNA of the CDR3 is TGCGCCAGCAGCCAAGCTTACAGTAACTATGGCTACACCTTC. It is translated as CASSQAYSNYGYTF.

This chain joins TRBV6-5 and TRBJ1-2, with 9 positions matching TRBD1. With 6 bases clipped from V and 5 bases from J, the junction kept 10 bases outside the gene matches. The CDR3 is 15 residues long. CDR1 MNHEY and CDR2 SVGAGI come from the germline V gene. The chain's CDR3 is CASRSSRDRVYGYTF. CDR3 DNA sequence: TGTGCCAGCAGGTCGAGCCGGGACAGGGTTTATGGCTACACCTTC.